The next 13 T cell receptor beta chains were all read from a single sample in a study of T cell changes during pregnancy in multiple sclerosis. Produced via immunoSEQ multiplex PCR; TCRdb's table is partial and in-frame only. This table holds tens of thousands of clones, about nine tenths found once. The sample was CD4+ T cells from peripheral blood mononuclear cells, taken after pregnancy. Receptors were obtained from a female donor in good health, enrolled as a control in a pregnancy study.

This clone has only one observation. The chain employs TRBV19 and TRBJ1-4; no reliable D call. The germline CDR1 and CDR2 sequences are LNHDA and SQIVND (reference sequence). Trimming stripped 5 bases from V and 8 bases from J, with 12 bases between. The CDR3 spans 13 residues. The CDR3 protein is CASSSRLGEKLFF. The CDR3 DNA sequence: TGTGCCAGTAGTTCCAGACTAGGGGAAAAACTGTTTTTT.

The chain uses TRBV2 and TRBJ2-2; 12 bases fit TRBD2. The CDR3 sequence is 15 residues long. Germline CDR1 and CDR2: SNHLY and FYNNEI. Losses at the gene ends were 6 bases for V and 5 bases for J; bases not matched to a gene: 4. The CDR3, as DNA: TGTGCCAGCAGGAAGACTAGCGGGAGTACCGGGGAGCTGTTTTTT. Protein product: CASRKTSGSTGELFF.

The rearrangement links TRBV6-6 to TRBJ1-2, with 11 bases that match TRBD1. The CDR3 has 14 amino acids. Germline values: CDR1 MNHNY, CDR2 SVGAGI (reference sequence). The junction had 8 bases not matched to a gene; V was cut back by 6 bases and J by 8 bases. The DNA of the CDR3 is TGTGCCAGCAGCTCGGGGGACAGGGGGAACGGCTACACCTTC. Its translation: CASSSGDRGNGYTF.

J is TRBJ1-2 and V is TRBV5-8; TRBD1 aligns across 10 bases. The CDR3 consists of 15 residues. The trim removed 4 bases at V and 8 bases at J, leaving 11 bases unmatched. Germline CDR1 is SGHTS and CDR2 is YDEGEE. The DNA of the CDR3 is TGTGCCAGCAGCGTAACCGGGACAGGGGCGAAGGGCTACACCTTC. It yields the protein CASSVTGTGAKGYTF. The whole variable domain, remainder taken from reference TRBV5-8 and TRBJ1-2, is EAGVTQSPTHLIKTRGQQATLRCSPISGHTSVYWYQQALGLGLQFLLWYDEGEERNRGNFPPRFSGRQFPNYSSELNVNALELEDSALYLCASSVTGTGAKGYTFGSGTRLTVV.

The chain is built from TRBV28 and TRBJ2-7, with a possible D match to TRBD2 (5 bases). CDR3 size: 13 residues. The V end lost 6 bases, the J end lost 6 bases, and 15 bases lay between the germline ends. Germline CDR1 MDHEN, CDR2 SYDVKM. The CDR3 protein is CASSPSRGGEQYF. In DNA form, the CDR3 reads TGTGCCAGCAGCCCCAGTCGGGGTGGCGAGCAGTACTTC.

This chain links TRBV29-1 with TRBJ1-1, with unresolved D. CDR1 is SQVTM, CDR2 ANQGSEA, per germline. V dropped 6 bases and J dropped 5 bases, with 13 bases sitting between them. The CDR3 is 12 residues long. CDR3 loop: CSVRIPRTEAFF. DNA of the CDR3: TGCAGCGTCCGAATTCCGAGGACTGAAGCTTTCTTT.

This clone is a singleton in its sample. Here the CDR3 DNA reads TGTGCCATCAGTGGTCGAGCGGGGGACGCGAACACCGGGGAGCTGTTTTTT. Amino acid sequence: CAISGRAGDANTGELFF. The rearrangement links TRBV10-3 to TRBJ2-2, with 8 bases lining up with TRBD2. J lost 0 bases, V lost 4 bases, and 7 bases had no gene match. The CDR3 length is 17 residues. Germline-derived CDR1 and CDR2 are ENHRY and SYGVKD.

The V call is TRBV5-1, the J call TRBJ2-1; D gene unclear. Looked up from germline, CDR1 is SGHRS and CDR2 is YFSETQ. With 1 base removed from V and 0 bases from J, the gap between germline ends came to 11 bases. CDR3 length equals 16 residues. This CDR3 is CASSLSSSSSYNEQFF. In DNA form, the CDR3 reads TGCGCCAGCAGCTTGTCATCTTCGAGCTCCTACAATGAGCAGTTCTTC. The entire variable domain, with the rest obtained from reference TRBV5-1 and TRBJ2-1, is as follows: KAGVTQTPRYLIKTRGQQVTLSCSPISGHRSVSWYQQTPGQGLQFLFEYFSETQRNKGNFPGRFSGRQFSNSRSEMNVSTLELGDSALYLCASSLSSSSSYNEQFFGPGTRLTVL.

V gene TRBV18 combines with J gene TRBJ1-5, with no clear D. Between the trimmed V and J ends, which lost 3 bases and 4 bases, there was a span of 13 bases. Per germline, CDR1 KGHSH and CDR2 LQKENI. The CDR3 has 15 amino acids. In DNA, the CDR3 is TGTGCCAGCTCACCGTCTGAGGGAGGGAATCAGCCCCAGCATTTT. It encodes CASSPSEGGNQPQHF.

This chain links TRBV19 with TRBJ2-6; 7 bases match TRBD1. The junction had 15 bases not matched to a gene; V was cut back by 8 bases and J by 2 bases. The germline V gene encodes CDR1 LNHDA and CDR2 SQIVND (reference sequence). The CDR3 is 18 residues long. CDR3 sequence reads: CASLTWGRGNTGANVLTF. In DNA, the CDR3 is TGTGCCAGTCTGACCTGGGGCAGGGGGAACACTGGGGCCAACGTCCTGACTTTC.

The chain is built from TRBV5-5 and TRBJ2-1, with 8 bases lining up with TRBD1. V lost 6 bases, J lost 0 bases, and 5 bases stayed unmatched. The CDR3 covers 15 residues. Germline V CDR1 and CDR2: SGHKS, YYEKEE (reference sequence). DNA of the CDR3: TGTGCCAGCACCTGGACAGGGTCCTCCTACAATGAGCAGTTCTTC. This gives the protein CASTWTGSSYNEQFF.

The chain has TRBV4-2 and TRBJ2-7; 11 bases match TRBD2. With V trimmed by 6 bases and J by 3 bases, 13 bases remained unmatched. CDR1 is LGHNA, CDR2 YNFKEQ, per germline. CDR3 size: 17 residues. The CDR3, as DNA: TGTGCCAGCAGACTAGACGACTCCGGGACTAGCGGCTACGAGCAGTACTTC. This sequence encodes CASRLDDSGTSGYEQYF.

The rearrangement uses TRBV11-2 and TRBJ1-6; no definite D call. CDR3 size: 12 residues. Looked up from germline, CDR1 is SGHAT and CDR2 is FQNNGV. V lost 1 base and J lost 10, with 5 bases in between. Written as DNA, the CDR3 is TGTGCCAGCAGCTTAGGTCGGTCACCCCTCCACTTT. This translates into CASSLGRSPLHF.